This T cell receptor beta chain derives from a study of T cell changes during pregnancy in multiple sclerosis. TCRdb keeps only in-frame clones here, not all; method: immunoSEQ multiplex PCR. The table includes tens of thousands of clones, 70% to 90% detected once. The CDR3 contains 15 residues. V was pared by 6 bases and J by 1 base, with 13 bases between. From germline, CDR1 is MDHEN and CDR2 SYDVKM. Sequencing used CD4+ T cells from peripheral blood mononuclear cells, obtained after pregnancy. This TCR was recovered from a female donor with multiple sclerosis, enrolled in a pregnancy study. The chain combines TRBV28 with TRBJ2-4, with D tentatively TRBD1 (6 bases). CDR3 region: CASSTTGLAKNIQYF. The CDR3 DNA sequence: TGTGCCAGCAGCACGACAGGTCTGGCCAAAAACATTCAGTACTTC.